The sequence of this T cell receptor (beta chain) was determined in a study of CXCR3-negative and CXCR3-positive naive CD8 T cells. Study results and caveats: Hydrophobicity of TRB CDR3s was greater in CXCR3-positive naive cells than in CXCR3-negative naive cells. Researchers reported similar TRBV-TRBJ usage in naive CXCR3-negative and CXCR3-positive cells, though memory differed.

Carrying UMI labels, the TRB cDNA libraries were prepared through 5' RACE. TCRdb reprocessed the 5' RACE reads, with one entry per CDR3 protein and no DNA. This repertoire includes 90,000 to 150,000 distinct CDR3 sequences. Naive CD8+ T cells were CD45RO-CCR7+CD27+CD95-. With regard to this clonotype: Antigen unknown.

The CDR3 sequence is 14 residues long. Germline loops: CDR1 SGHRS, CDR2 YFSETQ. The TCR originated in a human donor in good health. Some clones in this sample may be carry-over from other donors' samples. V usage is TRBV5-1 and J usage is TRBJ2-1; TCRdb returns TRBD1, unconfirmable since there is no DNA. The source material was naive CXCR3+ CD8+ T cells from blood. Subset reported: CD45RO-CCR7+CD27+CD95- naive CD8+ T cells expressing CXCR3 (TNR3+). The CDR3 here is CASSLAGQNNEQLF. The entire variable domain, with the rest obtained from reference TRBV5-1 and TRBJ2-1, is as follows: KAGVTQTPRYLIKTRGQQVTLSCSPISGHRSVSWYQQTPGQGLQFLFEYFSETQRNKGNFPGRFSGRQFSNSRSEMNVSTLELGDSALYLCASSLAGQNNEQLFGPGTRLTVL.